This T cell receptor (beta chain) stems from a study of T cell responses to AZD1222 COVID-19 vaccine. Study-wide context: Recipients boosted at about 4 weeks or about 12 weeks are pooled. Regarding the study as a whole: Nearly half of spike-specific TCRs reportedly target unmutated variant regions.

As regards this clone: Its antigen is not known.

Here immunoSEQ multiplex PCR was the method, and the copy in TCRdb shows in-frame clones only, minus some. Here the sample spans fewer than 200,000 clones, 85% to 90% being singletons. The length of the CDR3 is 15 residues. Germline V gives CDR1 SGHTA, CDR2 FQGNSA. V was pared by 2 bases and J by 0 bases, with 11 bases between. This rearrangement joins TRBV7-2 to TRBJ2-7; tentatively, D is TRBD2 (6 bases). The source was peripheral blood, collected on day 0 of AZD1222 vaccination. The receptor was derived from an adult in good health. The CDR3 region is CASSLLGGISYEQYF. The CDR3 nucleotides read TGTGCCAGCAGCTTACTCGGCGGGATCTCCTACGAGCAGTACTTC.